This T cell receptor beta chain originates from a study of blood T cell repertoires in COVID-19. Background on the study: Collection of acute and convalescent COVID-19 samples took place in the United States, Italy and Spain. PBMCs, B-cell-depleted T cells, or T cells provided the cDNA or gDNA that made up the material.

Per the original methods: Amplified reference gene primers provided the basis for estimating nucleated cell counts. The protocol was immunoSEQ multiplex PCR, while the TCRdb copy is restricted to in-frame clones and leaves out a portion. That table furnishes V, J and clone size, whereas the DNA furnished D and trimming. The sample lists 150,000 to 200,000 clones, about 83% occurring once. There are 14 residues in the CDR3. Germline CDR1 LGHNA, CDR2 YSLEER. With V trimmed by 4 bases and J by 7 bases, 5 bases remained unmatched. This clonotype originated in a woman aged 18-35 years who had recovered from COVID-19. The rearrangement joins TRBV4-3 to TRBJ2-1, with TRBD2 matching 9 bases. Input material: peripheral blood. The CDR3 sequence is CASSPGLAGNEQFF. For the CDR3, the DNA is TGCGCCAGCAGCCCGGGACTAGCTGGAAATGAGCAGTTCTTC.